By proportion, the clone carrying this T cell receptor beta chain is medium-sized. Its target is unknown. This record comes from a study of T cell repertoires in aging, cancer and after chemotherapy. Study-wide points: Across the chemotherapy interval, each cancer cohort showed higher median generation probability, suggesting thymic rebound.

A mixed TRB-A/B primer pool amplified rearranged TRB by multiplex touch-down PCR. MiXCR, applied by TCRdb to the multiplex PCR reads, yields one record per CDR3 protein. The sample has 12,000 or so distinct CDR3 sequences; 30% to 35% are singletons. The V gene lost 1 base and the J gene lost 3 bases, with 8 bases spanning the gap. The CDR3 runs to 14 residues. The germline V gene has CDR1 SGHDT and CDR2 YYEEEE. Peripheral blood genomic DNA, not sorted cells or RNA, was the template. The material sequenced was blood. The rearrangement links TRBV5-6 to TRBJ2-1, with a weak D call TRBD1 (6 bases). This TCR was recovered from a human donor in good health. The donor label of this sample is uncertain. In DNA form, the CDR3 reads TGTGCCAGCAGCTTGACAGGGAACTACAATGAGCAGTTCTTC. This translates into CASSLTGNYNEQFF.